Listed below are T cell receptor beta chains from one sample, sequenced in a study of OX40 agonist ivuxolimab in advanced cancers. Clones were read by immunoSEQ multiplex PCR, and TCRdb kept only the in-frame ones, dropping some. The sample shows roughly 11,000 clones, more than 80% of them seen only once. The material was CD4+ or CD8+ T cells sorted from blood, obtained in a trial of the OX40 agonist ivuxolimab. The receptors originated from an adult with an advanced solid tumor such as melanoma, head and neck, liver or kidney cancer. Both conserved end residues are part of each CDR3. The D gene is left open where the match is weak.

V gene,D gene,J gene,CDR3 protein
TRBV7-3,NA,TRBJ2-2,CASSPVLAAGVGELFF
TRBV5-4,NA,TRBJ1-2,CASSLESDGYTF
TRBV5-6,NA,TRBJ1-2,CASSLFGTWEWNYGYTF
TRBV9,NA,TRBJ2-1,CASSVDGGTYNEQFF
TRBV19,TRBD1,TRBJ1-1,CASTYRGRDTEAFF
TRBV15,TRBD1,TRBJ1-4,CATSRYRTGGEEKLFF
TRBV4-1,NA,TRBJ2-5,CATWPGRGSEQYF
TRBV6-5,NA,TRBJ2-1,CASSYVAGHRGEQFF
TRBV2,NA,TRBJ1-2,CASGAGGEAYGYTF
TRBV25-1,NA,TRBJ2-6,CASSFTGSGANVLTF
TRBV7-9,TRBD1,TRBJ1-2,CASSPSTGDYGYTF
TRBV6-1,NA,TRBJ2-6,CASSEIGGSGANVLTF
TRBV7-9,TRBD1,TRBJ1-2,CASSLAGQAVYGYTF
TRBV7-9,NA,TRBJ2-5,CASSLADTPILGETQYF
TRBV6-5,NA,TRBJ2-5,CASSYLTGQETQYF
TRBV30,NA,TRBJ2-5,CAWGDSGETQYF
TRBV7-6,TRBD1,TRBJ2-2,CASSPRDRDPGELFF
TRBV11-2,NA,NA,CASSLKAGLGVYEQYF
TRBV7-9,NA,TRBJ2-7,CASSLTDTNYEQYF
TRBV5-5,NA,TRBJ2-5,CASSLVGETQYF
TRBV5-4,NA,TRBJ2-3,CASSLEGDTQYF
TRBV9,TRBD1,TRBJ1-2,CASSPGTGTNYGYTF
TRBV6-5,TRBD1,TRBJ2-7,CASSYSGQMGVYEQYF
TRBV7-6,NA,TRBJ2-5,CASSPGGVDWETQYF